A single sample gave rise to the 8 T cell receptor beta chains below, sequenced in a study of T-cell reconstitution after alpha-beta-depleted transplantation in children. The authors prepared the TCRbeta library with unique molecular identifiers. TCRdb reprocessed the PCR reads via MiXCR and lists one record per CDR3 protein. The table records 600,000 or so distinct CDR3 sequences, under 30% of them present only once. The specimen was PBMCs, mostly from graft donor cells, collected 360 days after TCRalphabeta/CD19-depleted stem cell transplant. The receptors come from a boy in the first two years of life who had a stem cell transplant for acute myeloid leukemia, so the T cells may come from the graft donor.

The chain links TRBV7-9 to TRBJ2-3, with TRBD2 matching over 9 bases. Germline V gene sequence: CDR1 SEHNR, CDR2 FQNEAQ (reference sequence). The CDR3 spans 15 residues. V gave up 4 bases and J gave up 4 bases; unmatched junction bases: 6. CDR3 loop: CASSSNSGGADTQYF. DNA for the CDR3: TGTGCCAGCAGCTCCAATAGCGGGGGAGCAGATACGCAGTATTTT.

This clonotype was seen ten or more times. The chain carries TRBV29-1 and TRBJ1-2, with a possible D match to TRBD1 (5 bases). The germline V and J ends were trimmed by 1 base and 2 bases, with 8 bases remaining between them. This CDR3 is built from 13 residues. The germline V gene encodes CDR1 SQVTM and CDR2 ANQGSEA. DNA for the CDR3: TGCAGCGTTGAAGTGTCAGGGAACTATGGCTACACCTTC. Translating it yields CSVEVSGNYGYTF. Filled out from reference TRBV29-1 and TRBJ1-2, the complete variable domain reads SAVISQKPSRDICQRGTSLTIQCQVDSQVTMMFWYRQQPGQSLTLIATANQGSEATYESGFVIDKFPISRPNLTFSTLTVSNMSPEDSSIYLCSVEVSGNYGYTFGSGTRLTVV.

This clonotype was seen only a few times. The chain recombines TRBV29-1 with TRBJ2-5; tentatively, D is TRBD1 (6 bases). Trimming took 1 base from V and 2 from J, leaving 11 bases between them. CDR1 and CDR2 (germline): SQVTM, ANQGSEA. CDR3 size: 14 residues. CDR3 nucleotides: TGCAGCGTTGAAGGGGGGCAGAAACAAGAGACCCAGTACTTC. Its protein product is CSVEGGQKQETQYF. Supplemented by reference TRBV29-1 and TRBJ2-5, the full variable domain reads SAVISQKPSRDICQRGTSLTIQCQVDSQVTMMFWYRQQPGQSLTLIATANQGSEATYESGFVIDKFPISRPNLTFSTLTVSNMSPEDSSIYLCSVEGGQKQETQYFGPGTRLLVL.

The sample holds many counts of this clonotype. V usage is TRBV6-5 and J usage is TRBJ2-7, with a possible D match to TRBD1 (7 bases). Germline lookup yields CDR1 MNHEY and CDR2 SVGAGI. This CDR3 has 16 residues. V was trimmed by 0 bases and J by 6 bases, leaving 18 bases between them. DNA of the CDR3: TGTGCCAGCAGTTACTCATGGGACAGCGGGTACGTCGAGCAGTACTTC. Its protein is CASSYSWDSGYVEQYF.

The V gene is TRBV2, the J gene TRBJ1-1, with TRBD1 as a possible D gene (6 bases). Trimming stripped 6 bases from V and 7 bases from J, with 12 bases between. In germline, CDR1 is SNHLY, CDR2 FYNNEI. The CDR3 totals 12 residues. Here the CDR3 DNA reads TGTGCCAGCAGCCCCAGGGGTTATGAAGCTTTCTTT. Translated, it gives CASSPRGYEAFF.

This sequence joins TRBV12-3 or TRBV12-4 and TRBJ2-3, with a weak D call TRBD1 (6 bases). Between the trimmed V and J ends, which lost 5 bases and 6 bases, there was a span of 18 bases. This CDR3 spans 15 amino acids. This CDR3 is CASSPQTGPGDTQYF. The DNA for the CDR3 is TGTGCCAGCAGTCCTCAGACAGGTCCTGGGGATACGCAGTATTTT.

The CDR3 here is CASSALPSGTGELFF. The CDR3 DNA follows: TGTGCCAGCAGTGCGCTCCCCTCGGGCACCGGGGAGCTGTTTTTT. The chain couples TRBV6-1 to TRBJ2-2; D is ambiguous. The V gene's germline CDR1 is MNHNS and CDR2 SASEGT. Trimming took 4 bases from V and 4 from J, leaving 13 bases between them. There are 15 residues in the CDR3.

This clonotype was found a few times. The CDR3 loop reads CASSETAEETQYF. The DNA of the CDR3 is TGTGCCAGCAGTGAGACGGCTGAAGAGACCCAGTACTTC. V is TRBV6-1 and J is TRBJ2-5, with D unresolved. The germline CDR1 and CDR2 sequences are MNHNS and SASEGT. Trimming took 3 bases from V and 3 from J, leaving 8 bases between them. The CDR3 sequence is 13 residues long.